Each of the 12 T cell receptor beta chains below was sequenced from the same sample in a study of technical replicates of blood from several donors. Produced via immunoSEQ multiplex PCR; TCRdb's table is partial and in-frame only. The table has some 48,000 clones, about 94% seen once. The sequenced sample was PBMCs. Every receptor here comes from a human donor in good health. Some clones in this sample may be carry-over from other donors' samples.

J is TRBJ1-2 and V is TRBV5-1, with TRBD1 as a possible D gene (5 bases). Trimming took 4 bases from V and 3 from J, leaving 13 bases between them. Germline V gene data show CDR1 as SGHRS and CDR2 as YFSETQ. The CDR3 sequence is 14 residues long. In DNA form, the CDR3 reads TGCGCCAGCAGCCCCCGGGGGGGGGACTATGGCTACACCTTC. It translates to CASSPRGGDYGYTF.

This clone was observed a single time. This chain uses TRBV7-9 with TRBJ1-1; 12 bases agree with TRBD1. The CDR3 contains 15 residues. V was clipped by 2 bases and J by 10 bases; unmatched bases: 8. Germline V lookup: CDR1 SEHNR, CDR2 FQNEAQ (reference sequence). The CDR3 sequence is CASSLNPGQGAPAFF. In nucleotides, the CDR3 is TGTGCCAGCAGCTTAAATCCGGGACAGGGGGCCCCAGCTTTCTTT.

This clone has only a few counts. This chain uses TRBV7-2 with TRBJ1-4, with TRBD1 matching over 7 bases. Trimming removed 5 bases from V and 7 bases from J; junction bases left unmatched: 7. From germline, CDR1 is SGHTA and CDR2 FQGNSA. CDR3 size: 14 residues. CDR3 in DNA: TGTGCCAGCAGCGCGAAGGGGGCCGGTGAAAAACTGTTTTTT. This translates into CASSAKGAGEKLFF.

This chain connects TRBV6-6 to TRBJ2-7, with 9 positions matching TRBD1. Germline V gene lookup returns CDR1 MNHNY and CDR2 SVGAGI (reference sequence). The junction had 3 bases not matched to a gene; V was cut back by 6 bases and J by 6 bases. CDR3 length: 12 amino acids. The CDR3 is CASRQGAGEQYF. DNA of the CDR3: TGTGCCAGCAGACAGGGGGCTGGCGAGCAGTACTTC.

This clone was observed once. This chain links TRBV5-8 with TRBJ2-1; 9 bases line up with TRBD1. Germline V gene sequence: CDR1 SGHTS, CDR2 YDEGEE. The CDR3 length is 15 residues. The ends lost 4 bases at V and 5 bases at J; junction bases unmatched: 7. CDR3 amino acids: CASSPGTGRDNEQFF. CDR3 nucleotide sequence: TGTGCCAGCAGCCCCGGGACAGGGAGGGACAATGAGCAGTTCTTC.

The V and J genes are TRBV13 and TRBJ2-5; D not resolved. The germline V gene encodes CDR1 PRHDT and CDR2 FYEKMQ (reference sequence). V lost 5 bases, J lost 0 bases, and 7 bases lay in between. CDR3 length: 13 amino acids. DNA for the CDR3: TGTGCCAGCAGCCGCGACAACCAAGAGACCCAGTACTTC. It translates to CASSRDNQETQYF.

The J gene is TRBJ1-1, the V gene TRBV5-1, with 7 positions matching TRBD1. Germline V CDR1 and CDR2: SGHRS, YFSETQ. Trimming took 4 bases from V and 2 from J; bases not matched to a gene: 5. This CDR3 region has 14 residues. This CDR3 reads CASSVQGINTEAFF. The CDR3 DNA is TGCGCCAGCAGCGTACAGGGGATAAACACTGAAGCTTTCTTT.

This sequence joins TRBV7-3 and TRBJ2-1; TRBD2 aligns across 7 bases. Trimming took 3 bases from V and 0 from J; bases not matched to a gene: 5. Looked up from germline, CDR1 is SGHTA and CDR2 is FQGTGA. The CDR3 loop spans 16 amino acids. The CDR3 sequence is CASSFVGGGSYNEQFF. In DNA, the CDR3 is TGTGCCAGCAGCTTTGTCGGCGGGGGCTCCTACAATGAGCAGTTCTTC. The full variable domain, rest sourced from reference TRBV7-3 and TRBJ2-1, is GAGVSQTPSNKVTEKGKYVELRCDPISGHTALYWYRQSLGQGPEFLIYFQGTGAADDSGLPNDRFFAVRPEGSVSTLKIQRTERGDSAVYLCASSFVGGGSYNEQFFGPGTRLTVL.

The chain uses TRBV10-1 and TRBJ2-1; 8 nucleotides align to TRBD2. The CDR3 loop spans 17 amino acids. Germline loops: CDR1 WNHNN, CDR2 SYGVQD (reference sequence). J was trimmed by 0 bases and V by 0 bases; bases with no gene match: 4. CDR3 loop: CASSESGTRGSYNEQFF. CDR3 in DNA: TGCGCCAGCAGTGAGTCAGGGACTAGAGGCTCCTACAATGAGCAGTTCTTC.

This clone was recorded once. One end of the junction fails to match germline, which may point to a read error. CDR3 bases: TGCGCCAGCAGACCTAGGACTAGTTTT. Encoded protein: CASRPRTSF. The chain carries TRBV23-1 and TRBJ2-3; 7 positions agree with TRBD2. TRBV23-1 is classed as an ORF, of uncertain function. The CDR3 is made up of 9 amino acids.

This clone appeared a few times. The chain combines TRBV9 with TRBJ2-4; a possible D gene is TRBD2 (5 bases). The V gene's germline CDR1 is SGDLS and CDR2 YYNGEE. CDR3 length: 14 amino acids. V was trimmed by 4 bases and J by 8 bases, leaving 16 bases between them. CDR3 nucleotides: TGTGCCAGCAGCAGAGCGGATGGGATGGACATTCAGTACTTC. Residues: CASSRADGMDIQYF.

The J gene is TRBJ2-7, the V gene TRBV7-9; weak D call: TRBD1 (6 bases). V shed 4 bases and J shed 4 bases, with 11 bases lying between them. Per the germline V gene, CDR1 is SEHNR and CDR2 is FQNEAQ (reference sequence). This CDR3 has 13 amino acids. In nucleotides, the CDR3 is TGTGCCAGCAGCTCACTACAGGGTTACGAGCAGTACTTC. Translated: CASSSLQGYEQYF. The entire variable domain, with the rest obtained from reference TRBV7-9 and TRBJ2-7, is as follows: DTGVSQNPRHKITKRGQNVTFRCDPISEHNRLYWYRQTLGQGPEFLTYFQNEAQLEKSRLLSDRFSAERPKGSFSTLEIQRTEQGDSAMYLCASSSLQGYEQYFGPGTRLTVT.